This entry concerns a single T cell receptor beta chain. The germline gives CDR1 SGHTA, CDR2 FQGNSA. With 1 base removed from V and 3 bases from J, the gap between germline ends came to 13 bases. The CDR3 runs to 16 residues. Libraries were prepared by immunoSEQ multiplex PCR; TCRdb keeps only in-frame clonotypes and omits some of them. This table has roughly 240,000 clones, approximately 83% appearing once. This specimen belongs to a study of blood T cell repertoires in COVID-19. The clonotype comes from a woman in her twenties or thirties who had recovered from COVID-19. The sample was peripheral blood. The chain combines TRBV7-2 with TRBJ2-1; no firm D call. CDR3 DNA: TGTGCCAGCAGCTTAGACCCTACACAGTTCTACAATGAGCAGTTCTTC. Protein: CASSLDPTQFYNEQFF.